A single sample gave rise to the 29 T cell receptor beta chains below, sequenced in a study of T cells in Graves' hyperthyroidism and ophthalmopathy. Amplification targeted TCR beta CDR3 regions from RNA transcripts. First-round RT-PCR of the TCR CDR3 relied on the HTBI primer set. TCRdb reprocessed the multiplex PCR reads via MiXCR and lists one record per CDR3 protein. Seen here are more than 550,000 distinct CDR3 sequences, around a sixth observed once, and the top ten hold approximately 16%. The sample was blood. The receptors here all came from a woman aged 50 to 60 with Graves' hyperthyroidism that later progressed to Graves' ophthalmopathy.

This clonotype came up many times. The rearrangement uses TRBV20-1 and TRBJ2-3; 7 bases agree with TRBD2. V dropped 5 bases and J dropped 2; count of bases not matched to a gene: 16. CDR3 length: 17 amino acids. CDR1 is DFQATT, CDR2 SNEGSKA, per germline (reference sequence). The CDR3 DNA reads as TGCAGTGCTCCCCGGCGACGTCTAGCGGCCCTCACAGATACGCAGTATTTT. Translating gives CSAPRRRLAALTDTQYF.

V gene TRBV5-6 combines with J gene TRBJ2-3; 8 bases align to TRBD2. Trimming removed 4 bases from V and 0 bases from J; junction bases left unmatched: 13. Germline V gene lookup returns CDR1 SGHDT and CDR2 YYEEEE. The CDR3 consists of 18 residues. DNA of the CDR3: TGTGCCAGCAGCCTATTCGGGGGTAGCGGGGTTAGCACAGATACGCAGTATTTT. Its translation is CASSLFGGSGVSTDTQYF.

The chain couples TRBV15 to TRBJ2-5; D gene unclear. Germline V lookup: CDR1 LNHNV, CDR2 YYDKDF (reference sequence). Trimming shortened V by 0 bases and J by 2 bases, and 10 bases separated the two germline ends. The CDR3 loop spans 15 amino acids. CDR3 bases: TGTGCCACCAGCAGAGAGGCGGAGCTACAAGAGACCCAGTACTTC. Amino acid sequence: CATSREAELQETQYF.

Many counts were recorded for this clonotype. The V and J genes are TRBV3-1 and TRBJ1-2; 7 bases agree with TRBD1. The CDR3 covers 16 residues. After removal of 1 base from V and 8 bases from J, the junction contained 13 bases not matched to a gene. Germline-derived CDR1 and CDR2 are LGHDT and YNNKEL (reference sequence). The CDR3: CASSQARDRNLWGYTF. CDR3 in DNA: TGTGCCAGCAGCCAAGCACGGGACAGAAATTTATGGGGCTACACCTTC.

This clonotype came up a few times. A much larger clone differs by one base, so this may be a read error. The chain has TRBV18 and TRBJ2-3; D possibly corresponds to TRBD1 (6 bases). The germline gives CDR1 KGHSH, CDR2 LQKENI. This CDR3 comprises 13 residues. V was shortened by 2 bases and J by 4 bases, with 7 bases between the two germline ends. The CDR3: CASSPGGSDTQYF. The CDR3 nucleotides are TGTGCCAGCTCACCAGGGGGCTCAGATACGCAGTATTTT.

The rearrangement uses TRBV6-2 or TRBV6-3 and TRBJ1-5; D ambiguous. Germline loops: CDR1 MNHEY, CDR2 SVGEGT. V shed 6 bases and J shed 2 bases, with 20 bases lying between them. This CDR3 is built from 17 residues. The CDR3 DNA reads TGTGCCAGCAGCTACCCCCCGAAGGACGCGGGCAATCAGCCCCAGCATTTT. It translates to CASSYPPKDAGNQPQHF.

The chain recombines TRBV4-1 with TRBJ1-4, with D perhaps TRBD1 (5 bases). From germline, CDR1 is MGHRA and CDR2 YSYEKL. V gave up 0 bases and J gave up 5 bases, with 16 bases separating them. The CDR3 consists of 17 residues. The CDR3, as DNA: TGCGCCAGCAGCCAAGATAGCTCGGTGACAGCCAATGAAAAACTGTTTTTT. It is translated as CASSQDSSVTANEKLFF.

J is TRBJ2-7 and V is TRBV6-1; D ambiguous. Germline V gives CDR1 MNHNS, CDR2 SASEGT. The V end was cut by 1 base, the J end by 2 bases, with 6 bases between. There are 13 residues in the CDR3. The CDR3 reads CASSEVEPYEQYF. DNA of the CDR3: TGTGCCAGCAGTGAAGTGGAGCCCTACGAGCAGTACTTC.

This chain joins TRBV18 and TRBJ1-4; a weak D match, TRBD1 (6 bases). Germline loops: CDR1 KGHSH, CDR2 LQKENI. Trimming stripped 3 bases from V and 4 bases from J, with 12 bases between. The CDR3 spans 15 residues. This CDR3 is CASSPPGQVNEKLFF. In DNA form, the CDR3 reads TGTGCCAGCTCACCCCCGGGACAAGTTAATGAAAAACTGTTTTTT.

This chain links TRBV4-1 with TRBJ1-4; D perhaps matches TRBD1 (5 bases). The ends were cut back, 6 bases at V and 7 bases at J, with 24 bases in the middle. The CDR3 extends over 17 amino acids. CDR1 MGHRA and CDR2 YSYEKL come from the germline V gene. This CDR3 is CASSLRGDQGESEKLFF. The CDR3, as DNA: TGCGCCAGCAGTCTAAGGGGAGACCAGGGAGAGAGTGAAAAACTGTTTTTT.

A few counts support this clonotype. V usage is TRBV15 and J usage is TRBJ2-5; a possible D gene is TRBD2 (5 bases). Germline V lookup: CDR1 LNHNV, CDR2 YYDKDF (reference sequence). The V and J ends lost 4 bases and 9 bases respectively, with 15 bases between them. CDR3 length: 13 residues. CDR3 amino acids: CATSITLPGAQYF. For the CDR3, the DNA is TGTGCCACCAGCATTACCTTACCCGGGGCCCAGTACTTC. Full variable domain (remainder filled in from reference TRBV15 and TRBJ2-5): DAMVIQNPRYQVTQFGKPVTLSCSQTLNHNVMYWYQQKSSQAPKLLFHYYDKDFNNEADTPDNFQSRRPNTSFCFLDIRSPGLGDTAMYLCATSITLPGAQYFGPGTRLLVL.

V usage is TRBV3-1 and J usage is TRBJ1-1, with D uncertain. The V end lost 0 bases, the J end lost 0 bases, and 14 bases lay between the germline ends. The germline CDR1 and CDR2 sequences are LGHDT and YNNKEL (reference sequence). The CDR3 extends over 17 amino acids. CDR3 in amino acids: CASSQDGVVPMNTEAFF. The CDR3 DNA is TGTGCCAGCAGCCAAGATGGTGTCGTCCCGATGAACACTGAAGCTTTCTTT.

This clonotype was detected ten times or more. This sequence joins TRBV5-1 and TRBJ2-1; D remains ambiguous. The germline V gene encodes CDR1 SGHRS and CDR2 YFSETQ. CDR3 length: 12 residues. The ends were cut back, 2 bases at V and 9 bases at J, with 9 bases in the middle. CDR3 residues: CASSFRVGEQFF. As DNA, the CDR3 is TGCGCCAGCAGCTTTAGAGTAGGTGAGCAGTTCTTC.

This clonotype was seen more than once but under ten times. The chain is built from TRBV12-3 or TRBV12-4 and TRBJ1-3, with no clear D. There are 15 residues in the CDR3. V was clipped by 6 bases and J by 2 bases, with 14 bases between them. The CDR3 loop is CASRSGRLPGNTIYF. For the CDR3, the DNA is TGTGCCAGCAGGTCCGGGCGGCTTCCTGGAAACACCATATATTTT.

CDR3 sequence reads: CASSRHPGTSGGFWEQFF. CDR3 nucleotide sequence: TGTGCCAGCAGCCGTCACCCCGGGACTAGCGGGGGATTTTGGGAGCAGTTCTTC. This chain links TRBV11-2 with TRBJ2-1; 14 bases line up with TRBD2. This CDR3 region has 18 residues. CDR1 SGHAT and CDR2 FQNNGV come from the germline V gene. Trimming removed 5 bases from V and 10 bases from J; junction bases left unmatched: 16.

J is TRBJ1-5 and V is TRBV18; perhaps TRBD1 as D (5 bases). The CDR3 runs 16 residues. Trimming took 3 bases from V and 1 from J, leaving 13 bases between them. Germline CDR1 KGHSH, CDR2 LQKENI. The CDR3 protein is CASSPRGTLSNQPQHF. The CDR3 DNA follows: TGTGCCAGCTCACCTAGGGGCACTTTGAGCAATCAGCCCCAGCATTTT. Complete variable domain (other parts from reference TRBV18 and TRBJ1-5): NAGVMQNPRHLVRRRGQEARLRCSPMKGHSHVYWYRQLPEEGLKFMVYLQKENIIDESGMPKERFSAEFPKEGPSILRIQQVVRGDSAAYFCASSPRGTLSNQPQHFGDGTRLSIL.

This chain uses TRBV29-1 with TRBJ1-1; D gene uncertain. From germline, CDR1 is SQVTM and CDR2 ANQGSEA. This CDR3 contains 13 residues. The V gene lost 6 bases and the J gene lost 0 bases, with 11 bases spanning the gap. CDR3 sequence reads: CSVQDGLNTEAFF. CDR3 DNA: TGCAGCGTCCAAGACGGTTTGAACACTGAAGCTTTCTTT. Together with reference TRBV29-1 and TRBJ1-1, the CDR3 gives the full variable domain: SAVISQKPSRDICQRGTSLTIQCQVDSQVTMMFWYRQQPGQSLTLIATANQGSEATYESGFVIDKFPISRPNLTFSTLTVSNMSPEDSSIYLCSVQDGLNTEAFFGQGTRLTVV.

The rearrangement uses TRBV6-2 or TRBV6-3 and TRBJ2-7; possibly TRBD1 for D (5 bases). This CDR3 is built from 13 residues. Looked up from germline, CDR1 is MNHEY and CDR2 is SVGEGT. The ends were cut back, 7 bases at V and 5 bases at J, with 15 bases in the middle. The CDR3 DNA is TGTGCCAGCAAGGGGCCCTACGACAACGAGCAGTACTTC. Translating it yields CASKGPYDNEQYF.

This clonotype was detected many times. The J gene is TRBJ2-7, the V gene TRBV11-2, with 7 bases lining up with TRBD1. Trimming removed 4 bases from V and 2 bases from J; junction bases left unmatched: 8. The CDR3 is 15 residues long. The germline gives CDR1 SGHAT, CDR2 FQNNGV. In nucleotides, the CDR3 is TGTGCCAGCAGCTCGAGGGGACAGAAGACCTACGAGCAGTACTTC. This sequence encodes CASSSRGQKTYEQYF.

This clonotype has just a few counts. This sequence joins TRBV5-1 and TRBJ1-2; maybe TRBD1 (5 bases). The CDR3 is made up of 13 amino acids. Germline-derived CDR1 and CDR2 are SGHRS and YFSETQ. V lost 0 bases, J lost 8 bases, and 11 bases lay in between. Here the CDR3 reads CASSLASGSGYTF. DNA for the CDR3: TGCGCCAGCAGCTTGGCCTCAGGGAGCGGCTACACCTTC.

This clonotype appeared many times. For the CDR3, the DNA is TGTGCCAGCAGTAGACTGCCCGGGGGTGGCAATCAGCCCCAGCATTTT. Protein sequence: CASSRLPGGGNQPQHF. The genes are TRBV6-2 or TRBV6-3 and TRBJ1-5; D may be TRBD1 (5 bases). Trimming stripped 5 bases from V and 2 bases from J, with 16 bases between. From germline, CDR1 is MNHEY and CDR2 SVGEGT. This CDR3 is 16 amino acids long.

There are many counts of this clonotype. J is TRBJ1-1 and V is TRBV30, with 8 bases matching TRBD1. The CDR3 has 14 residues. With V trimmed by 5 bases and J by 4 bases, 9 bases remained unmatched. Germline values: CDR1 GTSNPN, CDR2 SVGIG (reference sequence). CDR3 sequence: CAWDRGGWGTEAFF. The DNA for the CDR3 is TGTGCCTGGGACAGGGGCGGCTGGGGCACTGAAGCTTTCTTT.

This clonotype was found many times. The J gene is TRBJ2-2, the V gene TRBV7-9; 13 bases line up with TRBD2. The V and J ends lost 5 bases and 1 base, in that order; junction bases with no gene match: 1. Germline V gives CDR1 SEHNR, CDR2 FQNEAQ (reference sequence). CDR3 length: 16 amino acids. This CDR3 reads CASSGTSGVNTGELFF. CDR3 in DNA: TGTGCCAGCAGCGGGACTAGCGGGGTGAACACCGGGGAGCTGTTTTTT.

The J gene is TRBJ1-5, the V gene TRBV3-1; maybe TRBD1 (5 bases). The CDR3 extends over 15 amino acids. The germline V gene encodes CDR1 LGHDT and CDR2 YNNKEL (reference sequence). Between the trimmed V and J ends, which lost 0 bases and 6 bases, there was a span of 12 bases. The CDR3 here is CASSQDLGASQPQHF. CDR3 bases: TGTGCCAGCAGCCAAGACCTCGGGGCCAGTCAGCCCCAGCATTTT.

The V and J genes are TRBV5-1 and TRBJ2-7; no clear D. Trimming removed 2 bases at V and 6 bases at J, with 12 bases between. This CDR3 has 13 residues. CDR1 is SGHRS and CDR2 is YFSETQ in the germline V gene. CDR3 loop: CASSLSDALEQYF. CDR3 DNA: TGCGCCAGCAGCTTATCGGACGCCCTCGAGCAGTACTTC.

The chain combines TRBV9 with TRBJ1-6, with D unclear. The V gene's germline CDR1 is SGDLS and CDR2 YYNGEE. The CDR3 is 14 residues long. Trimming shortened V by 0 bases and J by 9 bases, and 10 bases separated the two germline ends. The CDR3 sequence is CASSVDQVGSPLHF. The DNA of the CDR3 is TGTGCCAGCAGCGTAGATCAGGTCGGTTCACCCCTCCACTTT.

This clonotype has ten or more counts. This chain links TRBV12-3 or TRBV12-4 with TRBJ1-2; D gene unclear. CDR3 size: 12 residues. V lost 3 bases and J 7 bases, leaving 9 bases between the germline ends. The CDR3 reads CASSFRQSGYTF. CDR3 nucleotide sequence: TGTGCCAGCAGTTTTCGGCAGTCTGGCTACACCTTC.

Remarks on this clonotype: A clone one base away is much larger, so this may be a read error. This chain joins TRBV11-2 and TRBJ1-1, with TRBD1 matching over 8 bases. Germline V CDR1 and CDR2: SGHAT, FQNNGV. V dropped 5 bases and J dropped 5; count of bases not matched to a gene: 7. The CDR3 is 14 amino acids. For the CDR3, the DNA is TGTGCCAGCAGCAGCGTGACAGGGGCGACTGAAGCTTTCTTT. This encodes CASSSVTGATEAFF.

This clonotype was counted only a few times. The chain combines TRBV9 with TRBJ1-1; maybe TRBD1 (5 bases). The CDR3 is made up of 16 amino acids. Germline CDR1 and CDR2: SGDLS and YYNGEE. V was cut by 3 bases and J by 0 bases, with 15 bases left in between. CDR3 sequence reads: CASSAPGFPMNTEAFF. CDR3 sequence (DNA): TGTGCCAGCAGCGCCCCAGGGTTCCCTATGAACACTGAAGCTTTCTTT.